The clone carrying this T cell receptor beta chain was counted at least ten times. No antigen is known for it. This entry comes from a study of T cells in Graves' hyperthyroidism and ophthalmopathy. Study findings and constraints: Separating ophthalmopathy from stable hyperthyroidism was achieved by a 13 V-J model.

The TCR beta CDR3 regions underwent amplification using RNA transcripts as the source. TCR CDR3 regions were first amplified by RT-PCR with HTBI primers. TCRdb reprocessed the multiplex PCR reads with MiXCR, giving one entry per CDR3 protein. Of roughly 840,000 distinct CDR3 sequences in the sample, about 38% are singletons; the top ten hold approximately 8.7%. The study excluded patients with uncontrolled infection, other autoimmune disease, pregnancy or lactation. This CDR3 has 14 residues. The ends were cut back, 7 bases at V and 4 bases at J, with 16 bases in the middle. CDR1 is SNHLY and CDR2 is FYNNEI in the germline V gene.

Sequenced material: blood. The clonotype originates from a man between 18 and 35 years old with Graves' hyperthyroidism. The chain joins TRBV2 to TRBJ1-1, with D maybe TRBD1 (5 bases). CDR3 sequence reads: CASTLEGIVTEAFF. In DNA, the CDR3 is TGTGCCAGCACGTTAGAGGGGATCGTCACTGAAGCTTTCTTT. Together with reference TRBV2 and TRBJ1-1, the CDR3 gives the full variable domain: EPEVTQTPSHQVTQMGQEVILRCVPISNHLYFYWYRQILGQKVEFLVSFYNNEISEKSEIFDDQFSVERPDGSNFTLKIRSTKLEDSAMYFCASTLEGIVTEAFFGQGTRLTVV.